This paragraph reports one T cell receptor (beta chain). This CDR3 is built from 19 residues. Per germline, CDR1 MNHEY and CDR2 SMNVEV (reference sequence). Trimming removed 0 bases at V and 4 bases at J, with 25 bases between. This table comes from immunoSEQ multiplex PCR, and its TCRdb copy is limited to in-frame clones, with some not included. The profile shows roughly 260,000 clones, approximately 83% of them singletons. This sample was included in a study of blood T cell repertoires in COVID-19. Background on the study: Samples of COVID-19 (acute and convalescent) were obtained from the United States, Italy and Spain. PBMCs, B-cell-depleted T cells, or T cells were the source of the cDNA or gDNA that made up the material.

Cohorts were based on clinical histories the participants reported. This chain joins TRBV27 and TRBJ2-7, with D tentatively TRBD1 (5 bases). Sequenced sample: PBMCs or T cells enriched from blood (not recorded which). The origin of this receptor is a woman between 45 and 60 years old who had recovered from COVID-19. In DNA, the CDR3 is TGTGCCAGCAGTTTATCTACCGGAAGAGGACATCTGACGAGGTACGAGCAGTACTTC. Its protein product is CASSLSTGRGHLTRYEQYF.